This TCR beta chain was captured in a study of tumor-infiltrating lymphocytes in primary liver carcinoma. The CDR3 contains 14 residues. Germline V gene lookup returns CDR1 MDHEN and CDR2 SYDVKM. V was cut by 1 base and J by 3 bases, with 10 bases left in between. Blood RNA came from unsorted whole blood; germline DNA was also extracted. The study enrolled treatment-naive patients with chronic HBV infection. Constant-region priming of roughly 500 ng total RNA yielded TCR beta cDNA. Three rounds of nested multiplex PCR with slightly modified ARM-PCR produced TCR beta libraries. In the first two PCR rounds, TRBV1-TRBV30 forward primers were paired with a C-beta reverse primer, and each round lasted roughly 10 cycles. TCRdb re-called the multiplex PCR reads through MiXCR, storing one row per CDR3 protein. The sample shows 250,000 to 400,000 distinct CDR3 sequences, 65% of them seen only once. This clonotype was counted only a few times.

The source material was peripheral blood. The clonotype comes from a man between 35 and 55 years old with primary liver carcinoma and hepatitis B virus infection. This sequence joins TRBV28 and TRBJ2-7; no definite D call. The CDR3 sequence: CASSLYMRRYEQYF. DNA of the CDR3: TGTGCCAGCAGTTTATATATGCGGCGCTACGAGCAGTACTTC.